The 30 T cell receptor beta chains listed next were all sequenced from one sample in a study of blood T cell repertoires in COVID-19. Generated by immunoSEQ multiplex PCR, the TCRdb table keeps only in-frame clones and is missing some. Of under 30,000 clones in the sample, around 86% were seen once. The specimen sequenced was peripheral blood. Every receptor here comes from a human donor in a cohort sampled during active COVID-19. The donor label of this sample is uncertain.

The V and J genes are TRBV6-5 and TRBJ1-4, with 7 bases lining up with TRBD1. The CDR3 contains 16 residues. CDR1 MNHEY and CDR2 SVGAGI come from the germline V gene. Trimming cost V 0 bases and J 10 bases; bases outside gene matches: 11. This CDR3 is CASSYSVPQGVGKLFF. CDR3 DNA sequence: TGTGCCAGCAGTTACTCGGTCCCCCAGGGGGTGGGAAAACTGTTTTTT.

J is TRBJ2-7 and V is TRBV28; D uncertain. This CDR3 spans 13 amino acids. Germline V gene lookup returns CDR1 MDHEN and CDR2 SYDVKM. Trimming stripped 3 bases from V and 0 bases from J, with 6 bases between. In DNA, the CDR3 is TGTGCCAGCAGTTTCCCTCCCTCCTACGAGCAGTACTTC. Encoded protein: CASSFPPSYEQYF. The full variable domain, in which reference TRBV28 and TRBJ2-7 provide the parts outside the CDR3, is DVKVTQSSRYLVKRTGEKVFLECVQDMDHENMFWYRQDPGLGLRLIYFSYDVKMKEKGDIPEGYSVSREKKERFSLILESASTNQTSMYLCASSFPPSYEQYFGPGTRLTVT.

This chain uses TRBV4-1 with TRBJ2-7; no reliable D call. This CDR3 contains 15 residues. Germline CDR1 is MGHRA and CDR2 is YSYEKL. The ends were cut back, 0 bases at V and 3 bases at J, with 12 bases in the middle. CDR3: CASSQEPRLSYEQYF. In DNA, the CDR3 is TGCGCCAGCAGCCAAGAGCCTCGGTTAAGCTACGAGCAGTACTTC.

The chain uses TRBV5-5 and TRBJ1-2, with D hard to call. The germline CDR1 and CDR2 sequences are SGHKS and YYEKEE (reference sequence). The CDR3 is made up of 15 amino acids. V was pared by 1 base and J by 3 bases, with 13 bases between. CDR3 region: CASSLRRRSDYGYTF. The CDR3 nucleotides are TGTGCCAGCAGCTTGAGGCGGCGTTCCGACTATGGCTACACCTTC. The complete variable domain, with remaining parts taken from reference TRBV5-5 and TRBJ1-2, reads DAGVTQSPTHLIKTRGQQVTLRCSPISGHKSVSWYQQVLGQGPQFIFQYYEKEERGRGNFPDRFSARQFPNYSSELNVNALLLGDSALYLCASSLRRRSDYGYTFGSGTRLTVV.

The chain's CDR3 is CASSPGQQIYNEQFF. The CDR3 DNA follows: TGTGCCAGCAGCCCGGGACAGCAGATCTACAATGAGCAGTTCTTC. The rearrangement uses TRBV7-8 and TRBJ2-1; TRBD1 matches at 7 bases. The CDR3 loop spans 15 amino acids. The V and J ends lost 5 bases and 3 bases, in that order; junction bases with no gene match: 7. The V gene's germline CDR1 is SGHVS and CDR2 FQNEAQ.

The V and J genes are TRBV6-5 and TRBJ2-7; 7 bases agree with TRBD2. After removal of 2 bases from V and 4 bases from J, the junction contained 11 bases not matched to a gene. The CDR3 loop spans 16 amino acids. Germline lookup yields CDR1 MNHEY and CDR2 SVGAGI. The CDR3 nucleotides read TGTGCCAGCAGTTACGTGGCTAGCGGATACCTTTACGAGCAGTACTTC. Translation: CASSYVASGYLYEQYF.

The chain has TRBV29-1 and TRBJ1-2; TRBD1 matches at 7 bases. Germline V gene lookup returns CDR1 SQVTM and CDR2 ANQGSEA. This CDR3 region has 14 residues. J gave up 4 bases and V 2 bases, and 7 bases lay outside the gene matches. The chain's CDR3 is CSVEPAGGGYGYTF. CDR3 coding DNA: TGCAGCGTTGAACCGGCAGGGGGAGGCTATGGCTACACCTTC.

J is TRBJ1-1 and V is TRBV5-1; TRBD1 agrees at 7 bases. V was pared by 0 bases and J by 6 bases, with 5 bases of the junction left unmatched. Germline V CDR1 and CDR2: SGHRS, YFSETQ. This CDR3 contains 14 residues. The CDR3 spells CASSLERTGPEAFF. DNA for the CDR3: TGCGCCAGCAGCTTGGAAAGGACAGGTCCTGAAGCTTTCTTT.

The chain joins TRBV5-6 to TRBJ2-1, with D hard to call. CDR1 SGHDT and CDR2 YYEEEE come from the germline V gene. V lost 4 bases to trimming and J lost 8 bases, with 10 bases between them. This CDR3 has 12 residues. Here the CDR3 reads CASSGSSDEQFF. Here the CDR3 DNA reads TGTGCCAGCAGCGGAAGCAGCGATGAGCAGTTCTTC.

The V call is TRBV29-1, the J call TRBJ2-1; 8 bases fit TRBD1. CDR3 length: 15 amino acids. The V and J ends lost 3 bases and 4 bases, in that order; junction bases with no gene match: 8. Germline V gene sequence: CDR1 SQVTM, CDR2 ANQGSEA. CDR3 nucleotide sequence: TGCAGCGTTGAGCCCGGGGACAGGAAATACAATGAGCAGTTCTTC. It yields the protein CSVEPGDRKYNEQFF.

The genes are TRBV7-8 and TRBJ2-7, with a tentative D call TRBD2 (5 bases). Germline-derived CDR1 and CDR2 are SGHVS and FQNEAQ. V dropped 3 bases and J dropped 1 base, with 13 bases sitting between them. The CDR3 consists of 15 residues. CDR3 nucleotides: TGTGCCAGCAGCTTCCATAATAGCGTTTCCTACGAGCAGTACTTC. Encoded protein: CASSFHNSVSYEQYF.

V is TRBV2 and J is TRBJ1-1, with 7 bases aligning to TRBD1. The length of the CDR3 is 12 residues. Trimming cost V 6 bases and J 7 bases; bases outside gene matches: 5. Germline V gives CDR1 SNHLY, CDR2 FYNNEI. The CDR3 nucleotides read TGTGCCAGCAGGGGGGACAGAGATGAAGCTTTCTTT. This codes for CASRGDRDEAFF.

The chain links TRBV7-8 to TRBJ2-7; 15 nucleotides line up with TRBD2. Germline V gene sequence: CDR1 SGHVS, CDR2 FQNEAQ. The V segment lost 5 bases and the J segment 4 bases; nucleotides outside the gene matches: 6. The CDR3 consists of 16 residues. The CDR3 reads CASSRGLAGGLYEQYF. The CDR3 coding sequence is TGTGCCAGCAGCCGGGGACTAGCGGGAGGACTATACGAGCAGTACTTC.

The chain recombines TRBV4-2 with TRBJ2-3, with D perhaps TRBD2 (5 bases). From germline, CDR1 is LGHNA and CDR2 YNFKEQ. The CDR3 contains 16 residues. Trimming removed 1 base from V and 4 bases from J, with 15 bases in between. CDR3 coding DNA: TGTGCCAGCAGCCAAGTCATAGCGATAGGGCCAGATACGCAGTATTTT. Translation: CASSQVIAIGPDTQYF.

The CDR3 loop reads CASSLVPAGVSNEQFF. CDR3 bases: TGCGCCAGCAGCTTGGTCCCGGCGGGAGTTAGCAATGAGCAGTTCTTC. The rearrangement uses TRBV5-1 and TRBJ2-1, with TRBD2 matching over 7 bases. The CDR3 length is 16 residues. Per germline, CDR1 SGHRS and CDR2 YFSETQ. V lost 0 bases to trimming and J lost 6 bases; unmatched junction nucleotides: 9.

CDR3 loop: CASRRGASGRTDTQYF. DNA of the CDR3: TGTGCCAGTAGAAGAGGGGCTAGCGGTCGCACAGATACGCAGTATTTT. The chain carries TRBV19 and TRBJ2-3; 7 bases align to TRBD2. The CDR3 is made up of 16 amino acids. The V and J ends lost 6 bases and 1 base, in that order; junction bases with no gene match: 10. CDR1 is LNHDA and CDR2 is SQIVND in the germline V gene (reference sequence).

This clone has a handful of counts. The rearrangement links TRBV19 to TRBJ1-2, with 7 bases that match TRBD1. Germline CDR1 and CDR2: LNHDA and SQIVND (reference sequence). The length of the CDR3 is 14 residues. The ends lost 7 bases at V and 4 bases at J; junction bases unmatched: 9. CDR3 in amino acids: CASTRRQGGYGYTF. The CDR3 bases are TGTGCCAGTACCCGGAGACAGGGAGGCTATGGCTACACCTTC.

CDR3: CASSVAIAGRYTEAFF. CDR3 bases: TGTGCCAGCAGCGTAGCTATTGCAGGTAGGTACACTGAAGCTTTCTTT. The chain carries TRBV9 and TRBJ1-1, with D uncertain. Germline V CDR1 and CDR2: SGDLS, YYNGEE. The germline V and J ends were trimmed by 0 bases and 3 bases, with 15 bases remaining between them. The CDR3 has 16 amino acids.

The chain couples TRBV4-2 to TRBJ1-1, with D maybe TRBD1 (5 bases). The V end was cut by 4 bases, the J end by 7 bases, with 16 bases between. The germline CDR1 and CDR2 sequences are LGHNA and YNFKEQ. This CDR3 has 14 residues. The CDR3 DNA is TGTGCCAGCAGCCTCGGACACGACCAAATTGAAGCTTTCTTT. Residues: CASSLGHDQIEAFF.

The chain carries TRBV6-2 or TRBV6-3 and TRBJ1-5; a possible D gene is TRBD1 (5 bases). Germline CDR1 reads MNHEY; CDR2 reads SVGEGT. Trimming took off 0 bases at V and 6 bases at J, with 9 bases between the two ends. This CDR3 contains 14 residues. CDR3 in amino acids: CASSYSIGAQPQHF. The CDR3 nucleotides are TGTGCCAGCAGTTACTCGATTGGGGCTCAGCCCCAGCATTTT.

The chain uses TRBV2 and TRBJ1-5, with D perhaps TRBD1 (6 bases). The V gene lost 5 bases and the J gene lost 3 bases, with 11 bases spanning the gap. CDR3 length equals 14 residues. The germline CDR1 and CDR2 sequences are SNHLY and FYNNEI. CDR3 sequence reads: CASSQQGSNQPQHF. CDR3 nucleotides: TGTGCCAGCAGTCAACAGGGTTCCAATCAGCCCCAGCATTTT.

The rearrangement joins TRBV12-3 or TRBV12-4 to TRBJ2-7; TRBD1 might be the D (5 bases). Trimming removed 4 bases at V and 4 bases at J, with 11 bases between. The CDR3 sequence is 13 residues long. The CDR3 is CASSSRQSYEQYF. In DNA form, the CDR3 reads TGTGCCAGCAGTTCCCGACAGTCTTACGAGCAGTACTTC.

The chain uses TRBV5-6 and TRBJ2-1; no firm D call. The CDR3 is 12 amino acids. CDR1 is SGHDT, CDR2 YYEEEE, per germline. With 1 base removed from V and 10 bases from J, the gap between germline ends came to 9 bases. CDR3 nucleotides: TGTGCCAGCAGCTTGTGGCAGGCAGAGCAGTTCTTC. Protein sequence: CASSLWQAEQFF.

This sequence joins TRBV5-1 and TRBJ2-1; maybe TRBD2 (5 bases). This CDR3 has 15 amino acids. The V end was cut by 0 bases, the J end by 0 bases, with 7 bases between. Germline-derived CDR1 and CDR2 are SGHRS and YFSETQ. The CDR3 region has the DNA TGCGCCAGCAGCTTGGTCGGGGACTCCTACAATGAGCAGTTCTTC. This translates into CASSLVGDSYNEQFF.

The rearrangement uses TRBV7-9 and TRBJ2-3; tentative D call: TRBD2 (5 bases). The germline gives CDR1 SEHNR, CDR2 FQNEAQ (reference sequence). Deletions cut 3 bases from V and 4 bases from J, with 17 bases between. The CDR3 is 16 amino acids. CDR3 protein: CASSLFRDILADTQYF. DNA for the CDR3: TGTGCCAGCAGCTTGTTCCGGGATATACTGGCAGATACGCAGTATTTT.

This chain connects TRBV10-1 to TRBJ2-1; TRBD2 is a possible D gene (6 bases). V lost 7 bases and J 0 bases, leaving 25 bases between the germline ends. CDR3 length: 19 residues. CDR1 and CDR2 (germline): WNHNN, SYGVQD (reference sequence). The CDR3: CASTHPRGRFLRSYNEQFF. In DNA form, the CDR3 reads TGCGCCAGCACACATCCGCGGGGCAGGTTTCTCCGCTCCTACAATGAGCAGTTCTTC.

This chain connects TRBV7-9 to TRBJ1-3, with D possibly TRBD1 on 5 matching bases. V was cut by 4 bases and J by 6 bases, with 7 bases left in between. The CDR3 length is 12 residues. Germline V CDR1 and CDR2: SEHNR, FQNEAQ (reference sequence). CDR3 sequence: CASSSGANTIYF. For the CDR3, the DNA is TGTGCCAGCAGCTCTGGGGCAAACACCATATATTTT.

This chain joins TRBV10-2 and TRBJ2-1, with 8 positions matching TRBD2. The germline gives CDR1 WSHSY, CDR2 SAAADI. This CDR3 is 14 amino acids long. V was pared by 3 bases and J by 6 bases, with 4 bases of the junction left unmatched. CDR3 DNA sequence: TGCGCCAGCAGTGACGTTAGCGGGATCAATGAGCAGTTCTTC. This encodes CASSDVSGINEQFF.

The gene calls are TRBV11-3 and TRBJ2-1; no firm D call. Trimming left V 0 bases short and J 0 bases short, with 3 bases between. The germline V gene has CDR1 SGHNT and CDR2 YENEEA. The CDR3 has 14 residues. This CDR3 reads CASSLESSYNEQFF. The CDR3 nucleotides are TGTGCCAGCAGCTTAGAGAGCTCCTACAATGAGCAGTTCTTC.

V and J are TRBV5-6 and TRBJ2-2; 7 bases map to TRBD2. CDR1 SGHDT and CDR2 YYEEEE come from the germline V gene. The CDR3 runs to 15 residues. V shed 4 bases, J shed 5 bases, and the junction held 8 bases outside the gene matches. CDR3 amino acids: CASSALSGATGELFF. DNA for the CDR3: TGTGCCAGCAGCGCCCTCAGCGGGGCGACCGGGGAGCTGTTTTTT.